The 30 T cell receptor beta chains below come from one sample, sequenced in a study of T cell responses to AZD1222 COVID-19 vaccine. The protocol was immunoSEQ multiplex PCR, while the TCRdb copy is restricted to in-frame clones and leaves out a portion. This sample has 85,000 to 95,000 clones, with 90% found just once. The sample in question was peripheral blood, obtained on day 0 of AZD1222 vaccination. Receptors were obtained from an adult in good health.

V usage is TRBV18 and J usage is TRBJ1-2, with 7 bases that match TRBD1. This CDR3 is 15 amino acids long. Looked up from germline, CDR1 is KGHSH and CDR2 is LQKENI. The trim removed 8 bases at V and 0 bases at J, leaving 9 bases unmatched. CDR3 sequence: CASLHQGEANYGYTF. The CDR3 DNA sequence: TGTGCCAGCCTCCACCAGGGGGAAGCTAACTATGGCTACACCTTC. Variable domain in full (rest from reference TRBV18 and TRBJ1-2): NAGVMQNPRHLVRRRGQEARLRCSPMKGHSHVYWYRQLPEEGLKFMVYLQKENIIDESGMPKERFSAEFPKEGPSILRIQQVVRGDSAAYFCASLHQGEANYGYTFGSGTRLTVV.

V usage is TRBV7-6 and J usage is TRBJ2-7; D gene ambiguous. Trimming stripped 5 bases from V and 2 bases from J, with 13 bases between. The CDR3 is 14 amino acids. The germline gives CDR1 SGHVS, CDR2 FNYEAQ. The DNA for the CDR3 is TGTGCCAGCAGCCTAGGCAGTGGGGCCTACGAGCAGTACTTC. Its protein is CASSLGSGAYEQYF.

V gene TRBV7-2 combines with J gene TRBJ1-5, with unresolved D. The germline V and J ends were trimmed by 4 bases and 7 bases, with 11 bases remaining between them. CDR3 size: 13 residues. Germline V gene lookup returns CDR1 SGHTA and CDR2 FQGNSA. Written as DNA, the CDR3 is TGTGCCAGCAGCTCTAATCCTTTCCAGCCCCAGCATTTT. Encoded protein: CASSSNPFQPQHF.

CDR3: CASSRWESTDTQYF. The CDR3 DNA sequence: TGTGCCAGTAGTAGGTGGGAATCGACAGATACGCAGTATTTT. The rearrangement links TRBV19 to TRBJ2-3; D call uncertain. The CDR3 runs to 14 residues. Between the trimmed V and J ends, which lost 4 bases and 3 bases, there was a span of 11 bases. Germline V CDR1 and CDR2: LNHDA, SQIVND (reference sequence).

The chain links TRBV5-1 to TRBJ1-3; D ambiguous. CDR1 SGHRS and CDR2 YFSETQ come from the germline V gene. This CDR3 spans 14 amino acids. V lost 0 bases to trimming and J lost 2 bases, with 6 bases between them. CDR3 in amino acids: CASSLAAPGNTIYF. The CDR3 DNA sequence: TGCGCCAGCAGCTTGGCCGCCCCTGGAAACACCATATATTTT.

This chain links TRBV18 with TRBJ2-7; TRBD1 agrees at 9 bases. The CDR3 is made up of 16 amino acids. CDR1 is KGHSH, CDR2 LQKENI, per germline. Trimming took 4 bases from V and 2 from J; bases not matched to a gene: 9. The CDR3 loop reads CASSLTPGTGPYEQYF. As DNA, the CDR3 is TGTGCCAGCTCACTTACCCCCGGGACAGGGCCCTACGAGCAGTACTTC.

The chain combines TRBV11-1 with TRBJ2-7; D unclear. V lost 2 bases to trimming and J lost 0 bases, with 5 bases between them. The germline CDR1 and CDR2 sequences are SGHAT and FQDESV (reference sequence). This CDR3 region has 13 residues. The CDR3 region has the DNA TGTGCCAGCAGCTTAAGGACCTCCTACGAGCAGTACTTC. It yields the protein CASSLRTSYEQYF.

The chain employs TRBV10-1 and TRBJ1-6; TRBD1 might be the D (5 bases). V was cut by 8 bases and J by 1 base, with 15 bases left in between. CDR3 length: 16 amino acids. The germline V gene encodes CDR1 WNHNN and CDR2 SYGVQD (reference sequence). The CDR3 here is CASGALWRSYNSPLHF. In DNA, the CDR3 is TGCGCCAGCGGGGCGCTCTGGAGGTCCTATAATTCACCCCTCCACTTT.

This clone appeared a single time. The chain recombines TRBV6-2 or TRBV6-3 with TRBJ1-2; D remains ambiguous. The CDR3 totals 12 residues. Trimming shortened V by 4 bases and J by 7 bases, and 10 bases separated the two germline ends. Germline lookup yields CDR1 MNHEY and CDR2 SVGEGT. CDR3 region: CASSSPTSGYTF. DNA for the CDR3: TGTGCCAGCAGTTCCCCGACAAGTGGCTACACCTTC.

The DNA of the CDR3 is TGTGCCAGCAGTCCCAAGGGCACGGAGAATTCACCCCTCCACTTT. Protein sequence: CASSPKGTENSPLHF. The rearrangement joins TRBV6-5 to TRBJ1-6; D not resolved. The germline CDR1 and CDR2 sequences are MNHEY and SVGAGI. V was clipped by 5 bases and J by 7 bases, with 15 bases between them. The CDR3 has 15 amino acids.

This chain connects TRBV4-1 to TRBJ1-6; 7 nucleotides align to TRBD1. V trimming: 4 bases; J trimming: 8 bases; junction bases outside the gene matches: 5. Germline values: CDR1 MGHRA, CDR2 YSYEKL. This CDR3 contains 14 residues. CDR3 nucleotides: TGCGCCAGCAGCCCGGCAGGGGGGTATTCACCCCTCCACTTT. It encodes CASSPAGGYSPLHF.

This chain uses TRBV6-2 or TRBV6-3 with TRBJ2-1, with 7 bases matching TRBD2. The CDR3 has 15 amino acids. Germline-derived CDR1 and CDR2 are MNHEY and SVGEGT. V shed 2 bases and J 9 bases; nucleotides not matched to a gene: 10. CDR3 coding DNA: TGTGCCAGCAGTTACCCGGGAGGCTACGCTGGTGAGCAGTTCTTC. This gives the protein CASSYPGGYAGEQFF.

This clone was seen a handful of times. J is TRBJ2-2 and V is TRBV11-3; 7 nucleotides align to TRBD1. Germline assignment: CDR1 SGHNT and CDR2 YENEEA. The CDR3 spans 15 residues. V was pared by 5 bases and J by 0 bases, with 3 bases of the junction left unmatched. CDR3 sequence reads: CASSQTGTNTGELFF. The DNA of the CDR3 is TGTGCCAGCAGCCAGACAGGGACGAACACCGGGGAGCTGTTTTTT.

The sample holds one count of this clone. The CDR3 region is CASSLQAESTEAFF. DNA for the CDR3: TGTGCCAGCAGCTTACAGGCTGAGAGCACTGAAGCTTTCTTT. V usage is TRBV7-9 and J usage is TRBJ1-1; D ambiguous. The CDR3 length is 14 residues. The germline gives CDR1 SEHNR, CDR2 FQNEAQ (reference sequence). V dropped 2 bases and J dropped 4 bases, with 11 bases sitting between them.

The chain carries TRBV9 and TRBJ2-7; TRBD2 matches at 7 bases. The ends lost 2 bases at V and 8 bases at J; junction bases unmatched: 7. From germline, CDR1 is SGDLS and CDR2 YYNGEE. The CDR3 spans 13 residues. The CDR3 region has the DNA TGTGCCAGCAGCGTGGTTCCCGGGAGGCAGCAGTACTTC. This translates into CASSVVPGRQQYF.

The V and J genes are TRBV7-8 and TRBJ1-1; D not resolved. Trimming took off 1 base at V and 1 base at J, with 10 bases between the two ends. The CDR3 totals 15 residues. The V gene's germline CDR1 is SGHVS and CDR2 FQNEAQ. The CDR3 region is CASSLEYGSNTEAFF. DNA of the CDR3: TGTGCCAGCAGCTTAGAATACGGCTCGAACACTGAAGCTTTCTTT.

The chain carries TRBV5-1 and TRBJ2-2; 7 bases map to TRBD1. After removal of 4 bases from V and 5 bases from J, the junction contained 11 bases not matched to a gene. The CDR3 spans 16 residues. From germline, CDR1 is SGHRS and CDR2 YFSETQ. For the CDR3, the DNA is TGCGCCAGCAGCCCTACTTCGGGACAGAGAACCGGGGAGCTGTTTTTT. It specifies CASSPTSGQRTGELFF.

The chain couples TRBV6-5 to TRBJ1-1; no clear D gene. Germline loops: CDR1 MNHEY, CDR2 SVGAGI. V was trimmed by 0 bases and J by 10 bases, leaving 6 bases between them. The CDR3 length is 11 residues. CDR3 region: CASSYSNVAFF. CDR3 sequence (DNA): TGTGCCAGCAGTTACTCGAATGTAGCTTTCTTT.

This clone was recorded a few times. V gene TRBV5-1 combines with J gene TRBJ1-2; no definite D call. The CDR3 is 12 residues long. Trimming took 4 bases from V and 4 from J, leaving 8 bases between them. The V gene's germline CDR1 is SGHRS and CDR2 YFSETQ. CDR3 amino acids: CASSPEGYGYTF. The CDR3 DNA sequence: TGCGCCAGCAGCCCTGAGGGCTATGGCTACACCTTC.

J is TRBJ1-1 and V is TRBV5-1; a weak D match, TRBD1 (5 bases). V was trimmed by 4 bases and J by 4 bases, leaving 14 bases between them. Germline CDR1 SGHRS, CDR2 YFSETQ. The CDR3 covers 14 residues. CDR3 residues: CASSLAGGTTEAFF. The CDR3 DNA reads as TGCGCCAGCAGCCTGGCGGGAGGGACCACTGAAGCTTTCTTT. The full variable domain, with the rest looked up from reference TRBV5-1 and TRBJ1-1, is KAGVTQTPRYLIKTRGQQVTLSCSPISGHRSVSWYQQTPGQGLQFLFEYFSETQRNKGNFPGRFSGRQFSNSRSEMNVSTLELGDSALYLCASSLAGGTTEAFFGQGTRLTVV.

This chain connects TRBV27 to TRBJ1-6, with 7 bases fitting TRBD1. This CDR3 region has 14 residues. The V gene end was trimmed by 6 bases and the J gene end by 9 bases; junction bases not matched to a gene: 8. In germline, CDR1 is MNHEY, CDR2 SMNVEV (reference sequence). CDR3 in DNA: TGTGCCAGCAGGTGGACAGGAGGCAGTTCACCCCTCCACTTT. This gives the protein CASRWTGGSSPLHF.

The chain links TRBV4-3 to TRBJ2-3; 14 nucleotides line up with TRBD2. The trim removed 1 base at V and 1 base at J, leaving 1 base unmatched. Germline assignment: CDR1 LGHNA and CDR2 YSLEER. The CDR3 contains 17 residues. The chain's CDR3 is CASSQATSGGGTDTQYF. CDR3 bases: TGCGCCAGCAGCCAAGCGACTAGCGGGGGGGGCACAGATACGCAGTATTTT.

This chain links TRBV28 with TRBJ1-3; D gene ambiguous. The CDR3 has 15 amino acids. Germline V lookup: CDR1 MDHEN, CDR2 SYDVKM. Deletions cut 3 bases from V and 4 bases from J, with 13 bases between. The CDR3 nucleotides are TGTGCCAGCAGTTTGATTCTGGGAGGGGGAAACACCATATATTTT. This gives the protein CASSLILGGGNTIYF.

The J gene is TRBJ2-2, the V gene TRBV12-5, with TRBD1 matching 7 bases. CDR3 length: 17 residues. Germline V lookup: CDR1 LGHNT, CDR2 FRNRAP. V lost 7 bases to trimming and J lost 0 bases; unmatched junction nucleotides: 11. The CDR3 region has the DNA TGTGCTAGTGCCCCCCGAGGGGACAGCGCGAACACCGGGGAGCTGTTTTTT. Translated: CASAPRGDSANTGELFF. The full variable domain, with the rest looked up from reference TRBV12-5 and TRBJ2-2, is DARVTQTPRHKVTEMGQEVTMRCQPILGHNTVFWYRQTMMQGLELLAYFRNRAPLDDSGMPKDRFSAEMPDATLATLKIQPSEPRDSAVYFCASAPRGDSANTGELFFGEGSRLTVL.

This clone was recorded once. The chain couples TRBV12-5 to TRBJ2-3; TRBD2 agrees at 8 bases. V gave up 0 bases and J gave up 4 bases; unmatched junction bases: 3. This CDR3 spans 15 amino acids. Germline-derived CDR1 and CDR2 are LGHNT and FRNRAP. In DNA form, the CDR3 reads TGTGCTAGTGGTTTGGTAGCGGGGGTGGCAGATACGCAGTATTTT. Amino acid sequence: CASGLVAGVADTQYF.

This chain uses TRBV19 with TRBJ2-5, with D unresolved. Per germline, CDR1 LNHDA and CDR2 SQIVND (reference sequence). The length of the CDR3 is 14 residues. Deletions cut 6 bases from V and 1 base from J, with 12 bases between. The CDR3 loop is CASRSRGSQETQYF. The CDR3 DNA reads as TGTGCCAGTAGAAGCCGCGGCAGCCAAGAGACCCAGTACTTC.

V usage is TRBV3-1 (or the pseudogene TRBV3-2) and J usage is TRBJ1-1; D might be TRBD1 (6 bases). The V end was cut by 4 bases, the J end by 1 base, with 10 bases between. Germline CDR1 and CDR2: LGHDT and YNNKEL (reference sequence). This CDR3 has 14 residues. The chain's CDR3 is CASSPPDRNTEAFF. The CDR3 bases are TGTGCCAGCAGCCCCCCGGACAGGAACACTGAAGCTTTCTTT.

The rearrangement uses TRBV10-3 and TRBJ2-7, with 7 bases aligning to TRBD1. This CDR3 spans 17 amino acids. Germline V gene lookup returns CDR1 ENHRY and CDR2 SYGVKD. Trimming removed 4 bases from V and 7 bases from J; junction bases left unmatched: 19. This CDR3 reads CAISGGIPGDRRVEQYF. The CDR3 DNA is TGTGCCATCAGTGGTGGGATCCCCGGGGACAGACGAGTTGAGCAGTACTTC.

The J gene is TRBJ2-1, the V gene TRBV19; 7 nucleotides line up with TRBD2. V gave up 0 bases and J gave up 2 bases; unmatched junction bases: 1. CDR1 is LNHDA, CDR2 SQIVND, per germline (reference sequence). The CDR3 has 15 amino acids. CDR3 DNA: TGTGCCAGTAGTATAGATCGGGGGGCCTACAATGAGCAGTTCTTC. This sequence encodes CASSIDRGAYNEQFF.

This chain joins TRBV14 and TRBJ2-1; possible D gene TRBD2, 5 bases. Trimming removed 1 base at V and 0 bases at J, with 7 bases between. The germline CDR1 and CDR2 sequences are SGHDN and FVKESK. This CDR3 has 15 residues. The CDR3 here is CASSQGGYSYNEQFF. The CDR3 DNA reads TGTGCCAGCAGCCAAGGCGGGTACTCCTACAATGAGCAGTTCTTC.